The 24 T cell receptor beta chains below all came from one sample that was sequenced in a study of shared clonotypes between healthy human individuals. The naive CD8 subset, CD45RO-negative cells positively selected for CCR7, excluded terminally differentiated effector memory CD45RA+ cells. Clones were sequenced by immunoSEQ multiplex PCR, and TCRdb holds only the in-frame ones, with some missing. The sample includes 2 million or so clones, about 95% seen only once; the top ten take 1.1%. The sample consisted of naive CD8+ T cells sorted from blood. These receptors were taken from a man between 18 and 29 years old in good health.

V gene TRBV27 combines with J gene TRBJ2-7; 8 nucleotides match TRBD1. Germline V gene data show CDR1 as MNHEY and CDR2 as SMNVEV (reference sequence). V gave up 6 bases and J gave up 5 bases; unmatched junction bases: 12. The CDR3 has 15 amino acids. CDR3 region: CASRPTGQGADEQYF. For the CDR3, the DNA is TGTGCCAGCAGACCCACGGGGCAGGGGGCCGACGAGCAGTACTTC.

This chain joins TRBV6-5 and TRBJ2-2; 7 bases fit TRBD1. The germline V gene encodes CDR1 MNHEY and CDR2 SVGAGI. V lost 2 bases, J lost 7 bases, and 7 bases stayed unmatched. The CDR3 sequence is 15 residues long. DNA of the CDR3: TGTGCCAGCAGTTACGCCAGAGGGGGCGGCGGGGAGCTGTTTTTT. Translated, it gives CASSYARGGGGELFF.

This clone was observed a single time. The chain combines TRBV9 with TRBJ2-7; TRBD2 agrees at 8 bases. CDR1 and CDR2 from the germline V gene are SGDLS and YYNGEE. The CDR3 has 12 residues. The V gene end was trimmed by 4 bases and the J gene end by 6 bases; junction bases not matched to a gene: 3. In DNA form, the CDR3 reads TGTGCCAGCAGCTTTGCGGGGGGCGAGCAGTACTTC. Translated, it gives CASSFAGGEQYF. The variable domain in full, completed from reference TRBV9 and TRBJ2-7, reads DSGVTQTPKHLITATGQRVTLRCSPRSGDLSVYWYQQSLDQGLQFLIQYYNGEERAKGNILERFSAQQFPDLHSELNLSSLELGDSALYFCASSFAGGEQYFGPGTRLTVT.

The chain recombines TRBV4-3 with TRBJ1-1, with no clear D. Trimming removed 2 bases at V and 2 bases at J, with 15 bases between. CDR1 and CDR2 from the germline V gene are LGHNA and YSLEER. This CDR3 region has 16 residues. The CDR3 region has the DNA TGCGCCAGCAGCCAAACCCGCATTGGGGAAAACACTGAAGCTTTCTTT. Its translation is CASSQTRIGENTEAFF.

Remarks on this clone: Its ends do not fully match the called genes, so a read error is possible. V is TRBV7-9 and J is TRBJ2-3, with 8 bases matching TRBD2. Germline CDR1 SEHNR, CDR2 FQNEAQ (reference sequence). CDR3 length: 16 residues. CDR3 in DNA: TGTGCCAGCAACTTACCCGAAGCGGGAGGCACAGATACGCAGTATTTT. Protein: CASNLPEAGGTDTQYF.

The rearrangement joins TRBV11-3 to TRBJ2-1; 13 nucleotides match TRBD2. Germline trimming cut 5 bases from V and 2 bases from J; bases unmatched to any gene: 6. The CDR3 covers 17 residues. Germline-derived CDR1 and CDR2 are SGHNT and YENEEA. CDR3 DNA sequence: TGTGCCAGCAGCCGGACTAGCGGGAGTCCCCCCTACAATGAGCAGTTCTTC. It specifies CASSRTSGSPPYNEQFF.

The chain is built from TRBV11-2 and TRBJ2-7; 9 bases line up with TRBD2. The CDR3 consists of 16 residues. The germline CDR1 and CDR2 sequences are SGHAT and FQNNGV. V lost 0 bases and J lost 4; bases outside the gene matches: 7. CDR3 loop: CASSLEASGTRYEQYF. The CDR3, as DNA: TGTGCCAGCAGCTTAGAGGCTAGCGGGACCCGTTACGAGCAGTACTTC.

CDR3 bases: TGCGCCAGCAGCCTATTACTAGCGGGGGAACCTTTCTACGAGCAGTACTTC. Its translation: CASSLLLAGEPFYEQYF. V and J are TRBV5-1 and TRBJ2-7; 11 bases agree with TRBD2. The CDR3 consists of 17 residues. V was pared by 4 bases and J by 3 bases, with 12 bases of the junction left unmatched. Germline assignment: CDR1 SGHRS and CDR2 YFSETQ.

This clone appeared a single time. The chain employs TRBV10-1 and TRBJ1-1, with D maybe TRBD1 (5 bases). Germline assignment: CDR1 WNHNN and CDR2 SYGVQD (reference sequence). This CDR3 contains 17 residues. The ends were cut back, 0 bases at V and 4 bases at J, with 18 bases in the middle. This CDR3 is CASSESKRGPYSTEAFF. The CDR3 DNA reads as TGCGCCAGCAGTGAGTCGAAAAGGGGACCCTATTCCACTGAAGCTTTCTTT.

The CDR3 coding sequence is TGTGCCAGCAGTTACTCGAGTACCTCGAACACCGGGGAGCTGTTTTTT. It translates to CASSYSSTSNTGELFF. V is TRBV6-5 and J is TRBJ2-2; no firm D call. CDR1 and CDR2 (germline): MNHEY, SVGAGI. This CDR3 spans 16 amino acids. V lost 0 bases to trimming and J lost 0 bases, with 8 bases between them.

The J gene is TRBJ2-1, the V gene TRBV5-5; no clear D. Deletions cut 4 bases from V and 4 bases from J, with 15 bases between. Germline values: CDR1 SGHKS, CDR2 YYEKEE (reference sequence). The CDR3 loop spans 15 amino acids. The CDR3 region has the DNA TGTGCCAGCAGCCACAACCTAATAGGGTACAATGAGCAGTTCTTC. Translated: CASSHNLIGYNEQFF.

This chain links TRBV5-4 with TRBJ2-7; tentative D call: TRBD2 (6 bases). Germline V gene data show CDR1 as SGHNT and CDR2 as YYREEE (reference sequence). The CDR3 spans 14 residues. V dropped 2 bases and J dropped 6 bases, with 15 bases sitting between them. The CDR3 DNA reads TGTGCCAGCAGCTTTCAAGGAGGGTTGGTCGAGCAGTACTTC. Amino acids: CASSFQGGLVEQYF.

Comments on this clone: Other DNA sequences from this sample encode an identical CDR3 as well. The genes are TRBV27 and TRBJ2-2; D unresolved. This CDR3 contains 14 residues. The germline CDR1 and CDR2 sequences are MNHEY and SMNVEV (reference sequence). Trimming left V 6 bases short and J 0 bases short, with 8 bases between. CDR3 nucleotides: TGTGCCAGCAGCCCGTCTCCGAACACCGGGGAGCTGTTTTTT. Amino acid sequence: CASSPSPNTGELFF.

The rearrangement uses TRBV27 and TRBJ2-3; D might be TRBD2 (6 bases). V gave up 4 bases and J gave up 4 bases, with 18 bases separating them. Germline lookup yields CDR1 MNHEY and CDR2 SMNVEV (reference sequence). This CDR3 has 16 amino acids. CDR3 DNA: TGTGCCAGCAGTTACTCTTGGGGGGAAGCGGCAGATACGCAGTATTTT. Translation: CASSYSWGEAADTQYF.

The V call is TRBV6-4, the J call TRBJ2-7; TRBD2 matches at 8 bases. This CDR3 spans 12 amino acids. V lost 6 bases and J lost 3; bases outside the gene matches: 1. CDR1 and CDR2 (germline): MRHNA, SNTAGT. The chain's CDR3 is CASRGLDYEQYF. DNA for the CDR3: TGTGCCAGCAGGGGACTAGACTACGAGCAGTACTTC.

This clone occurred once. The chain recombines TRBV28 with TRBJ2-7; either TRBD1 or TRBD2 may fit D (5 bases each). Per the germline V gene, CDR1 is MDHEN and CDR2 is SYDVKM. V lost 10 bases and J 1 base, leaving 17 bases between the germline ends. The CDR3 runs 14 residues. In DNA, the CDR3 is TGTGCCATCCTACCCAGGGACGGATCCTACGAGCAGTACTTC. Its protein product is CAILPRDGSYEQYF. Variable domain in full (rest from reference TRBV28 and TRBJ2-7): DVKVTQSSRYLVKRTGEKVFLECVQDMDHENMFWYRQDPGLGLRLIYFSYDVKMKEKGDIPEGYSVSREKKERFSLILESASTNQTSMYLCAILPRDGSYEQYFGPGTRLTVT.

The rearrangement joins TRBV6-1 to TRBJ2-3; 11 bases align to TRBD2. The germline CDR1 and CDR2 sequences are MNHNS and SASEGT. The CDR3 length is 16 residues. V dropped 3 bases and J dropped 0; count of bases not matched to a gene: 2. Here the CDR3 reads CASSEGLAVSTDTQYF. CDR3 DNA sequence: TGTGCCAGCAGTGAGGGACTAGCGGTTAGCACAGATACGCAGTATTTT.

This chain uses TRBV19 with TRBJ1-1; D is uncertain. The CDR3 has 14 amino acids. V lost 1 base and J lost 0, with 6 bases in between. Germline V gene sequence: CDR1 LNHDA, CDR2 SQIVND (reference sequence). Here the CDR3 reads CASSIGVMNTEAFF. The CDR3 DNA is TGTGCCAGTAGTATAGGAGTTATGAACACTGAAGCTTTCTTT.

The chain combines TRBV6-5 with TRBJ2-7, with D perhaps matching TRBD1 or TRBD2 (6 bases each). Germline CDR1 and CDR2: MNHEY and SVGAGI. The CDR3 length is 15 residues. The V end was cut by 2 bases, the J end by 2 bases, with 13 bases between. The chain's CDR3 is CASSYGAGEAYEQYF. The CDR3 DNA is TGTGCCAGCAGTTACGGGGCAGGGGAGGCCTACGAGCAGTACTTC.

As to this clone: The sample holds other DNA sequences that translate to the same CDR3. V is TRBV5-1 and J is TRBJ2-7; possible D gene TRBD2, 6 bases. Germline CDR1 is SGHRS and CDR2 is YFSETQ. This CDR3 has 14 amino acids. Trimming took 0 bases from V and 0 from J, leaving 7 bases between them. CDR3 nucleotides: TGCGCCAGCAGCTTGGGCGGGGTCTCCTACGAGCAGTACTTC. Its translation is CASSLGGVSYEQYF.

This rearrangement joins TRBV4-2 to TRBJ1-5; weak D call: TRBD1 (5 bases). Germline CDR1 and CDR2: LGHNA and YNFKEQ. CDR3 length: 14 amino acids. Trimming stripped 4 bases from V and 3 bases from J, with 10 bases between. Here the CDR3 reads CASSLDSSNQPQHF. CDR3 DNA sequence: TGTGCCAGCAGCCTAGACAGTTCCAATCAGCCCCAGCATTTT.

The CDR3 bases are TGTGCCAGCAGTTACCGGGCCCCCTCCTTGGGTCAGCCCCAGCATTTT. Translating it yields CASSYRAPSLGQPQHF. The gene calls are TRBV28 and TRBJ1-5; D is uncertain. The V gene lost 4 bases and the J gene lost 6 bases, with 19 bases spanning the gap. The CDR3 spans 16 residues. Germline CDR1 is MDHEN and CDR2 is SYDVKM.

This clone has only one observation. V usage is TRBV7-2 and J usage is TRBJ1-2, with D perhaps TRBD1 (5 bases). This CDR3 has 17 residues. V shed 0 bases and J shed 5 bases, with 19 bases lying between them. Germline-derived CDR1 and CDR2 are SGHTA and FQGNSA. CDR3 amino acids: CASSLAHSFGGGYGYTF. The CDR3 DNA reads TGTGCCAGCAGCTTAGCCCATTCTTTTGGGGGAGGATATGGCTACACCTTC.

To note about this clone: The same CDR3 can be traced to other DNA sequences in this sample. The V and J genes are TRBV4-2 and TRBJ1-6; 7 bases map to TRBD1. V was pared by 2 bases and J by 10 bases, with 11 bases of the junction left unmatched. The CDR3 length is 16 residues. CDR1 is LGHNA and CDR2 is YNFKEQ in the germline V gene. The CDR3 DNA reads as TGTGCCAGCAGCCAATTGGGACAGCAGGTTTTCTCACCCCTCCACTTT. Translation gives CASSQLGQQVFSPLHF.